These 14 T cell receptor beta chains were sequenced from one sample in a study of blood T cells in healthy people across ages. A J-beta primer mix and a sample-barcoded 5' primer were used in a second PCR of about 7 to 12 cycles. TCRdb used MiXCR to reprocess the 5' RACE reads, holding one entry per CDR3 protein. The sample comprises around 800,000 distinct CDR3 sequences, about 48% of which are singletons, and about 42% rests with the top ten. Sequencing was done on a sample of blood. These receptors were collected from a man of 80 years or more in good health.

The chain has TRBV7-3 and TRBJ2-7; D is uncertain. The V end was cut by 1 base, the J end by 2 bases, with 9 bases between. This CDR3 contains 14 residues. The V gene's germline CDR1 is SGHTA and CDR2 FQGTGA. This chain's CDR3 is CASSLMAGAYEQYF. For the CDR3, the DNA is TGTGCCAGCAGCTTAATGGCCGGAGCCTACGAGCAGTACTTC. The whole variable domain, filled in from reference TRBV7-3 and TRBJ2-7, reads GAGVSQTPSNKVTEKGKYVELRCDPISGHTALYWYRQSLGQGPEFLIYFQGTGAADDSGLPNDRFFAVRPEGSVSTLKIQRTERGDSAVYLCASSLMAGAYEQYFGPGTRLTVT.

This clonotype appeared a few times. The rearrangement links TRBV7-2 to TRBJ2-5; no clear D gene. The DNA end is a closer match to TRBJ2-7, so the J assignment may be wrong. The germline gives CDR1 SGHTA, CDR2 FQGNSA. The CDR3 is 14 residues long. The CDR3 loop reads CASSRLGRNYEQYF. CDR3 in DNA: TGTGCCAGCAGCCGATTAGGACGGAACTACGAGCAGTACTTC.

This clonotype came up once. This CDR3 reads CASSPTPQETQYF. CDR3 DNA: TGTGCCAGCAGTCCGACCCCCCAGGAGACCCAGTACTTC. The rearrangement joins TRBV28 to TRBJ2-5; D unresolved. The ends were cut back, 5 bases at V and 5 bases at J, with 12 bases in the middle. CDR3 length equals 13 residues. CDR1 and CDR2 (germline): MDHEN, SYDVKM.

This clonotype was observed once. V gene TRBV4-1 combines with J gene TRBJ1-2; 7 bases map to TRBD1. The CDR3 is made up of 15 amino acids. Trimming took 0 bases from V and 4 from J; bases not matched to a gene: 5. Germline assignment: CDR1 MGHRA and CDR2 YSYEKL. The DNA for the CDR3 is TGCGCCAGCAGCCAAGAAAGGGGGCTTTCCTATGGCTACACCTTC. It codes for CASSQERGLSYGYTF.

V usage is TRBV12-3 or TRBV12-4 and J usage is TRBJ2-5; D is unclear. The J call is in doubt because the DNA end fits TRBJ2-7 better. The CDR3 sequence is 13 residues long. The CDR3 spells CASSLDGVHEQYF. Here the CDR3 DNA reads TGTGCCAGCAGTTTGGACGGTGTACACGAGCAGTACTTC.

This chain uses TRBV2 with TRBJ1-1, with a weak D call TRBD1 (6 bases). The CDR3 contains 15 residues. Trimming left V 7 bases short and J 5 bases short, with 20 bases between. Germline V gives CDR1 SNHLY, CDR2 FYNNEI. The CDR3 protein is CASNTGQPVRTEAFF. CDR3 bases: TGTGCCAGCAATACTGGACAGCCGGTAAGGACTGAAGCTTTCTTT.

A few counts support this clonotype. CDR3: CASSSPSGQGSYEQYF. The DNA for the CDR3 is TGTGCCAGCAGTTCCCCGTCGGGACAGGGGTCCTACGAGCAGTACTTC. The chain recombines TRBV6-5 with TRBJ2-7, with 10 bases that match TRBD1. V gave up 4 bases and J gave up 1 base; unmatched junction bases: 7. There are 16 residues in the CDR3. Germline lookup yields CDR1 MNHEY and CDR2 SVGAGI.

The chain carries TRBV3-1 and TRBJ1-1; D not certain. V was pared by 6 bases and J by 0 bases, with 14 bases between. This CDR3 has 15 amino acids. In germline, CDR1 is LGHDT, CDR2 YNNKEL (reference sequence). The CDR3 region has the DNA TGTGCCAGCAGTCTAAGGCGGGCAGTGAACACTGAAGCTTTCTTT. Translating gives CASSLRRAVNTEAFF.

The V call is TRBV9, the J call TRBJ2-3; D may be TRBD1 or TRBD2 (5 bases each). The CDR3 runs 16 residues. V lost 0 bases to trimming and J lost 3 bases, with 14 bases between them. The germline V gene has CDR1 SGDLS and CDR2 YYNGEE. The CDR3, as DNA: TGTGCCAGCAGCGTAGCGGGGCAGCCAGCGACAGATACGCAGTATTTT. Protein product: CASSVAGQPATDTQYF.

This clonotype has ten or more counts. V usage is TRBV3-1 and J usage is TRBJ2-7; D remains ambiguous. This CDR3 contains 12 residues. Trimming pared 0 bases from V and 3 bases from J, leaving 3 bases between. Germline V gene data show CDR1 as LGHDT and CDR2 as YNNKEL (reference sequence). The CDR3 DNA follows: TGTGCCAGCAGCCAAGACAGCTACGAGCAGTACTTC. Translated, it gives CASSQDSYEQYF.

In its sample, this clonotype was seen a few times. J is TRBJ1-6 and V is TRBV21-1; the table calls TRBD1, which could not be checked here. TRBV21-1 is deemed a pseudogene. CDR3 length: 15 residues. The CDR3 region is CASSKAGRENSPLHF. The CDR3 DNA sequence: TGTGCCAGCAGCAAAGCGGGCAGGGAGAATTCACCCCTCCACTTT.

Concerning this clonotype: At one end, the junction sequence differs from germline, possibly due to a read error. V and J are TRBV4-2 and TRBJ2-3; TRBD2 agrees at 7 bases. Germline loops: CDR1 LGHNA, CDR2 YNFKEQ. The CDR3 length is 16 residues. This CDR3 is CASSHRTRTATDTRYF. The DNA of the CDR3 is TGTGCCAGCAGCCACCGGACTAGAACAGCCACAGATACGCGGTATTTT.

The gene calls are TRBV12-5 and TRBJ1-5; TRBD1 matches at 8 bases. CDR3 length: 14 amino acids. V dropped 4 bases and J dropped 6; count of bases not matched to a gene: 5. CDR1 and CDR2 from the germline V gene are LGHNT and FRNRAP. The CDR3 DNA reads as TGTGCTAGTGGTTCCGGGACAGGCATTCAGCCCCAGCATTTT. Translated: CASGSGTGIQPQHF. The complete variable domain, with remaining parts taken from reference TRBV12-5 and TRBJ1-5, reads DARVTQTPRHKVTEMGQEVTMRCQPILGHNTVFWYRQTMMQGLELLAYFRNRAPLDDSGMPKDRFSAEMPDATLATLKIQPSEPRDSAVYFCASGSGTGIQPQHFGDGTRLSIL.

A remark on this clonotype: Germline is not matched at one junction end, which may reflect a read error. The V and J genes are TRBV6-5 and TRBJ2-5; 8 bases align to TRBD1. The DNA end lines up better with TRBJ2-7; the J call may be wrong. This CDR3 contains 15 residues. Germline lookup yields CDR1 MNHEY and CDR2 SVGAGI. CDR3 amino acids: CSSSFLTGESYEQYF. The CDR3 DNA reads TGTTCCAGCAGTTTCCTGACAGGGGAATCCTACGAGCAGTACTTC.